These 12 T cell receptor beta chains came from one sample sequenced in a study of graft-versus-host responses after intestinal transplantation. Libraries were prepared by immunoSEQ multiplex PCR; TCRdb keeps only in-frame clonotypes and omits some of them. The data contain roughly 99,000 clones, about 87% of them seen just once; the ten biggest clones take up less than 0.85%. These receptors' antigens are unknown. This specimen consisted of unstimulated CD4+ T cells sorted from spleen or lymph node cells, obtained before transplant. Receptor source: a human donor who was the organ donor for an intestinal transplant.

CDR3 coding DNA: TGCGCCAGCAGCTGGGGACAGGAAGATGAAGCTTTCTTT. Encoded protein: CASSWGQEDEAFF. The chain combines TRBV5-1 with TRBJ1-1, with 8 bases aligning to TRBD1. CDR1 is SGHRS and CDR2 is YFSETQ in the germline V gene. This CDR3 comprises 13 residues. V trimming: 3 bases; J trimming: 7 bases; junction bases outside the gene matches: 5. The full variable domain, in which reference TRBV5-1 and TRBJ1-1 provide the parts outside the CDR3, is KAGVTQTPRYLIKTRGQQVTLSCSPISGHRSVSWYQQTPGQGLQFLFEYFSETQRNKGNFPGRFSGRQFSNSRSEMNVSTLELGDSALYLCASSWGQEDEAFFGQGTRLTVV.

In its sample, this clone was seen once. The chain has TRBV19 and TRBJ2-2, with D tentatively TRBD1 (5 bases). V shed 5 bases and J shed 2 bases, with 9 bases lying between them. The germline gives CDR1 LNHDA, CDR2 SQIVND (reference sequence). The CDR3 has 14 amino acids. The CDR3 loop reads CASSYQGNTGELFF. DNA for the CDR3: TGTGCCAGTAGTTACCAGGGAAACACCGGGGAGCTGTTTTTT.

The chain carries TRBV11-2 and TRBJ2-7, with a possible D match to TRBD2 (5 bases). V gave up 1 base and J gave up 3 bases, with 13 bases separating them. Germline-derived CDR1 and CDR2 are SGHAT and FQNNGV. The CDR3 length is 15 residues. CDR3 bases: TGTGCCAGCAGCTTAGGGGGAGTGGGTGGCTACGAGCAGTACTTC. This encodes CASSLGGVGGYEQYF.

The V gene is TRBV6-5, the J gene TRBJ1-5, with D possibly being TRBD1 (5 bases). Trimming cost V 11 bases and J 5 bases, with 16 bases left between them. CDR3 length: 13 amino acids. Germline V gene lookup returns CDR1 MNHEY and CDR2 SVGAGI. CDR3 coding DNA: TGTGCCGGCGGGTTGTGGGGGGATCAGCCCCAGCATTTT. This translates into CAGGLWGDQPQHF.

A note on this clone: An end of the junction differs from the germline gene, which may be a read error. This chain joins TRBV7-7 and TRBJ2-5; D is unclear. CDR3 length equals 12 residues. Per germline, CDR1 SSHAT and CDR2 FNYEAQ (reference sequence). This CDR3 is CASSFIRETQYF. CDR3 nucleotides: TGTGCTAGCAGCTTCATCCGGGAGACCCAGTACTTC.

CDR3 DNA sequence: TGTGCCAGCAGTGAATCCCTCCCGGGAGGGGTCCAGCCCCAGCATTTT. It specifies CASSESLPGGVQPQHF. The chain carries TRBV2 and TRBJ1-5, with D possibly TRBD1 on 5 matching bases. Germline-derived CDR1 and CDR2 are SNHLY and FYNNEI. There are 16 residues in the CDR3. The V and J ends lost 2 bases and 7 bases respectively, with 18 bases between them.

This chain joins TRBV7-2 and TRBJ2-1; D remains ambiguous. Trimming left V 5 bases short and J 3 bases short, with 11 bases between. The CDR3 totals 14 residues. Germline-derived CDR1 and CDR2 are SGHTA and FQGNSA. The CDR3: CASSQSFGYNEQFF. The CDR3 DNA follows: TGTGCCAGCAGCCAGAGCTTCGGCTACAATGAGCAGTTCTTC.

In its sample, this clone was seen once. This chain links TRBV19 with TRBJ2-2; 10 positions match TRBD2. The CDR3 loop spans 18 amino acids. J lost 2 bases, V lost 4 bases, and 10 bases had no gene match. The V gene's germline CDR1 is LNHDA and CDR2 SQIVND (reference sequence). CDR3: CASSKLWKRGGNTGELFF. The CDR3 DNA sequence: TGTGCCAGTAGTAAGCTCTGGAAGCGGGGGGGAAACACCGGGGAGCTGTTTTTT.

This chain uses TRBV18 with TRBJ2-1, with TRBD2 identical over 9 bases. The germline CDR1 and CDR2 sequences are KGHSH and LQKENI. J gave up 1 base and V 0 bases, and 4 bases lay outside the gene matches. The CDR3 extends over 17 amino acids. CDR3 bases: TGTGCCAGCTCACCACCTTTGCGGGGGGGATCCTACAATGAGCAGTTCTTC. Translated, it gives CASSPPLRGGSYNEQFF.

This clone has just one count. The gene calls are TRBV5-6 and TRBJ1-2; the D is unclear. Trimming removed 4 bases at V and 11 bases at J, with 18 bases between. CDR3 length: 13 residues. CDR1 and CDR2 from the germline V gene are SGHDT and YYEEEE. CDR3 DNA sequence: TGTGCCAGCAGCCACCCCACCGGAGGAGGGTACACCTTC. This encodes CASSHPTGGGYTF.

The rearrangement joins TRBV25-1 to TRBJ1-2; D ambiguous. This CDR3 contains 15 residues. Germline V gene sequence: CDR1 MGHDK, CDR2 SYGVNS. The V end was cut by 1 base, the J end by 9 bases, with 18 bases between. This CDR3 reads CASSELNADDGSYTF. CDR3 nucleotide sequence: TGTGCCAGCAGTGAATTGAATGCGGACGATGGGAGCTACACCTTC.

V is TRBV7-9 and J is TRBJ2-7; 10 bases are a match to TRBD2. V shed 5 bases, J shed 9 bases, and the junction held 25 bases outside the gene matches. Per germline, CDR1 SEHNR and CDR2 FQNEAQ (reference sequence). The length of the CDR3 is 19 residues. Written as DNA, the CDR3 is TGTGCCAGCAGCCCCCCTTTTTGGCGGGCTAGCGGGAGTCAAGAAGGGCAGTACTTC. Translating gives CASSPPFWRASGSQEGQYF.